This T cell receptor (beta chain) was retrieved from a study of T cells after yellow fever vaccination. Findings of the study overall: Reappearance after the booster was observed for most primary-vaccination clones (roughly 97% CD4, less than 90% CD8). Weaker overall was a secondary response that nonetheless peaked faster, on day 5 versus 15. Across the CD4 and CD8 compartments, a small share of clonotypes was present in both.

This clonotype was observed many times. Its antigen is unknown. A 5'RACE template-switching step, the method used to make TCR cDNA, added a universal primer site and UMIs. A single record per CDR3 protein comes from TCRdb applying MiXCR to the 5' RACE reads. The sample includes around 140,000 distinct CDR3 sequences, around 7.7% of them seen just once. V dropped 3 bases and J dropped 4 bases, with 9 bases sitting between them. Germline CDR1 and CDR2: SGHTA and FQGNSA. The length of the CDR3 is 14 residues. The TCR comes from a man younger than 45 who received the YFV17D yellow fever vaccine. This sequence joins TRBV7-2 and TRBJ2-2; a possible D gene is TRBD1 (5 bases). The material sequenced was CD4+ T cells sorted from PBMCs, taken 5 days after the yellow fever booster vaccination. CDR3 DNA sequence: TGTGCCAGCAGCTTGCAGGGATTCACCGGGGAGCTGTTTTTT. Translated: CASSLQGFTGELFF.